This entry lists 9 T cell receptor beta chains sequenced from one sample in a study of T cells after yellow fever vaccination. In TCRdb, the 5' RACE reads were re-called with MiXCR into one record per CDR3 protein. The repertoire has 400,000 or so distinct CDR3 sequences, roughly a sixth of them found once; the top ten carry 15% to 20%. Sequences were derived from PBMCs, sampled before the yellow fever booster vaccination. The receptors here all came from a young man who received the YFV17D yellow fever vaccine.

The gene calls are TRBV2 and TRBJ1-5; the D is unclear. The V and J ends lost 8 bases and 1 base respectively, with 9 bases between them. The CDR3 extends over 13 amino acids. CDR1 and CDR2 from the germline V gene are SNHLY and FYNNEI. The CDR3 loop is CASGPDSNQPQHF. The CDR3 nucleotides read TGTGCCAGCGGGCCCGACAGCAATCAGCCCCAGCATTTT.

This clonotype was picked up many times. The chain recombines TRBV5-6 with TRBJ2-5; 8 nucleotides line up with TRBD2. This CDR3 comprises 14 residues. V was pared by 3 bases and J by 6 bases, with 7 bases of the junction left unmatched. Germline V CDR1 and CDR2: SGHDT, YYEEEE. The CDR3 protein is CASSSSGGGKTQYF. CDR3 bases: TGTGCCAGCAGCTCCTCGGGCGGGGGGAAGACCCAGTACTTC.

This clonotype was found once. CDR3 sequence reads: CASSLLSSGCQETQYF. The CDR3 DNA sequence: TGCGCCAGCAGTCTCCTGTCTTCGGGGTGCCAAGAGACCCAGTACTTC. The chain recombines TRBV23-1 with TRBJ2-5, with D maybe TRBD2 (5 bases). TRBV23-1 is noted as an ORF with a role that remains uncertain. The CDR3 sequence is 16 residues long. Trimming stripped 4 bases from V and 1 base from J, with 16 bases between.

This rearrangement joins TRBV27 to TRBJ2-6; D is unresolved. Germline loops: CDR1 MNHEY, CDR2 SMNVEV (reference sequence). There are 15 residues in the CDR3. The V and J ends lost 3 bases and 0 bases respectively, with 6 bases between them. This chain's CDR3 is CASSFYGSGANVLTF. The CDR3 bases are TGTGCCAGCAGTTTTTATGGCTCTGGGGCCAACGTCCTGACTTTC.

Ten or more counts support this clonotype. The genes are TRBV6-1 and TRBJ2-3; D might be TRBD1 (6 bases). Germline CDR1 reads MNHNS; CDR2 reads SASEGT. There are 11 residues in the CDR3. V gave up 4 bases and J gave up 9 bases, with 8 bases separating them. Here the CDR3 reads CASSVDRTQYF. As DNA, the CDR3 is TGTGCCAGCAGTGTAGACAGGACGCAGTATTTT.

This clonotype was seen only a few times. V is TRBV6-6 and J is TRBJ2-5; 7 bases agree with TRBD1. J lost 9 bases, V lost 2 bases, and 6 bases had no gene match. Germline assignment: CDR1 MNHNY and CDR2 SVGAGI (reference sequence). The CDR3 runs 13 residues. The CDR3 region has the DNA TGTGCCAGCAGTTACGCGACAGACAGGGCCCAGTACTTC. Amino acid sequence: CASSYATDRAQYF.

This clonotype was seen ten or more times. This chain connects TRBV28 to TRBJ1-4, with TRBD1 identical over 10 bases. V lost 6 bases to trimming and J lost 7 bases; unmatched junction nucleotides: 5. Germline CDR1 reads MDHEN; CDR2 reads SYDVKM. The length of the CDR3 is 14 residues. The CDR3: CASSLTGGSEKLFF. The CDR3 coding sequence is TGTGCCAGCAGCCTGACAGGGGGCAGTGAAAAACTGTTTTTT.

In its sample, this clonotype was seen many times. CDR3 amino acids: CSASRPDQTSAFF. CDR3 sequence (DNA): TGCAGTGCTAGTCGTCCAGACCAGACGTCGGCTTTCTTT. V is TRBV20-1 and J is TRBJ1-1; unclear D gene. V was clipped by 3 bases and J by 11 bases, with 19 bases between them. The CDR3 length is 13 residues. The V gene's germline CDR1 is DFQATT and CDR2 SNEGSKA (reference sequence).

This clonotype has a handful of counts. This chain connects TRBV9 to TRBJ2-3, with D possibly TRBD2 on 6 matching bases. V was cut by 0 bases and J by 2 bases, with 22 bases left in between. Germline V gives CDR1 SGDLS, CDR2 YYNGEE. CDR3 length: 19 residues. CDR3: CASSVDGGLRFSFTDTQYF. The CDR3 region has the DNA TGTGCCAGCAGCGTAGATGGGGGGTTGAGGTTCTCTTTCACAGATACGCAGTATTTT.